These 17 T cell receptor beta chains were all obtained from the same sample, sequenced in a study of early T cells in non-severe SARS-CoV-2 infection. TCRdb redid the calling of the 5' RACE reads with MiXCR, one entry per CDR3 protein. Altogether 55,000 or so distinct CDR3 sequences are present, approximately 10% being singletons, with the ten largest covering roughly a tenth. The specimen sequenced was whole blood. Receptors were obtained from an adult who was a healthcare worker with PCR-confirmed SARS-CoV-2 infection or an uninfected control (not recorded which).

The V gene is TRBV29-1, the J gene TRBJ2-5, with D possibly matching TRBD1 (5 bases). CDR1 and CDR2 from the germline V gene are SQVTM and ANQGSEA. V was trimmed by 7 bases and J by 5 bases, leaving 17 bases between them. The CDR3 sequence is 13 residues long. The CDR3 region has the DNA TGCAGCGCCCAAGGGGTTAGTGGGGAGACCCAGTACTTC. Its translation is CSAQGVSGETQYF.

This rearrangement joins TRBV7-8 to TRBJ1-2, with D uncertain. Germline lookup yields CDR1 SGHVS and CDR2 FQNEAQ. The V end lost 1 base, the J end lost 7 bases, and 10 bases lay between the germline ends. CDR3 length: 13 amino acids. The DNA of the CDR3 is TGTGCCAGCAGCTTAGGGCTTACCTTTGGCTACACCTTC. This sequence encodes CASSLGLTFGYTF. Using reference TRBV7-8 and TRBJ1-2 for the parts outside the CDR3, the full variable domain is GAGVSQSPRYKVAKRGQDVALRCDPISGHVSLFWYQQALGQGPEFLTYFQNEAQLDKSGLPSDRFFAERPEGSVSTLKIQRTQQEDSAVYLCASSLGLTFGYTFGSGTRLTVV.

This clonotype was seen more than once but under ten times. V is TRBV5-1 and J is TRBJ2-5, with 7 nucleotides matching TRBD2. CDR3 length equals 14 residues. Germline V gives CDR1 SGHRS, CDR2 YFSETQ. V lost 1 base to trimming and J lost 5 bases; unmatched junction nucleotides: 5. For the CDR3, the DNA is TGCGCCAGCAGCTTGACCGCGGGAGATGAGACCCAGTACTTC. It specifies CASSLTAGDETQYF.

This clonotype was picked up a small number of times. V usage is TRBV4-2 and J usage is TRBJ2-7; TRBD2 matches at 9 bases. This CDR3 has 16 amino acids. The J segment lost 2 bases and the V segment lost 0 bases, leaving 5 bases of the junction unmatched. Germline loops: CDR1 LGHNA, CDR2 YNFKEQ. The CDR3 sequence: CASSQEFSGSPYEQYF. The DNA of the CDR3 is TGTGCCAGCAGCCAAGAATTTAGCGGGAGTCCCTACGAGCAGTACTTC.

This clonotype was seen at least ten times. The chain uses TRBV18 and TRBJ1-5; 11 bases are shared with TRBD1. The ends lost 5 bases at V and 5 bases at J; junction bases unmatched: 2. Germline lookup yields CDR1 KGHSH and CDR2 LQKENI. CDR3 length: 14 amino acids. CDR3 region: CASSGQGADQPQHF. The DNA of the CDR3 is TGTGCCAGCTCAGGACAGGGGGCGGATCAGCCCCAGCATTTT.

This clonotype came up many times. The gene calls are TRBV11-2 and TRBJ2-5, with a tentative D call TRBD1 (5 bases). The CDR3 runs 12 residues. V was cut by 4 bases and J by 7 bases, with 10 bases left in between. Germline loops: CDR1 SGHAT, CDR2 FQNNGV. The CDR3 here is CASSSDSGTQYF. Written as DNA, the CDR3 is TGTGCCAGCAGCTCCGACAGTGGGACCCAGTACTTC.

This clonotype is classed as medium-sized. This chain uses TRBV20-1 with TRBJ2-7, with a tentative D call TRBD1 (8 bases). Germline values: CDR1 DFQATT, CDR2 SNEGSKA (reference sequence). The CDR3 consists of 13 residues. The germline V and J ends were trimmed by 3 bases and 5 bases, with 14 bases remaining between them. For the CDR3, the DNA is TGCAGTGCTAGGACAGGGGACTACGACGAGCAGTACTTC. Its translation: CSARTGDYDEQYF.

In its sample, this clonotype was seen many times. The chain uses TRBV12-5 and TRBJ1-4; a weak D match, TRBD1 (5 bases). The CDR3 spans 16 residues. Trimming took off 5 bases at V and 2 bases at J, with 15 bases between the two ends. The germline gives CDR1 LGHNT, CDR2 FRNRAP. The DNA of the CDR3 is TGTGCTAGTGGTATCTGGACACCTCGGACTAATGAAAAACTGTTTTTT. As protein: CASGIWTPRTNEKLFF.

The sample holds one count of this clonotype. V usage is TRBV5-1 and J usage is TRBJ2-5; 7 bases are a match to TRBD1. Trimming cost V 6 bases and J 5 bases; bases outside gene matches: 10. The CDR3 runs 14 residues. CDR1 is SGHRS and CDR2 is YFSETQ in the germline V gene. CDR3 in DNA: TGCGCCAGCACCTATACAGGGGAACGGGAGACCCAGTACTTC. It specifies CASTYTGERETQYF. The entire variable domain, with the rest obtained from reference TRBV5-1 and TRBJ2-5, is as follows: KAGVTQTPRYLIKTRGQQVTLSCSPISGHRSVSWYQQTPGQGLQFLFEYFSETQRNKGNFPGRFSGRQFSNSRSEMNVSTLELGDSALYLCASTYTGERETQYFGPGTRLLVL.

The chain has TRBV24-1 and TRBJ2-3, with TRBD1 matching 11 bases. Germline V gives CDR1 KGHDR, CDR2 SFDVKD. CDR3 size: 16 residues. Losses at the gene ends were 2 bases for V and 1 base for J; bases not matched to a gene: 1. The CDR3 DNA sequence: TGTGCCACCAGTGATTCGGGACAGGGGGGCACAGATACGCAGTATTTT. Its protein product is CATSDSGQGGTDTQYF.

This clonotype was recorded a few times. Here the CDR3 DNA reads TGCAGCGTTGGCGGCTTTCCGGGACAGGGAAGTGGAACCGGGGAGCTGTTTTTT. It yields the protein CSVGGFPGQGSGTGELFF. The chain employs TRBV29-1 and TRBJ2-2; TRBD1 matches 9 bases. This CDR3 is built from 18 residues. CDR1 and CDR2 from the germline V gene are SQVTM and ANQGSEA. With 4 bases clipped from V and 5 bases from J, the junction kept 17 bases outside the gene matches.

This clonotype came up a few times. The chain combines TRBV5-1 with TRBJ1-4, with 9 bases aligning to TRBD1. The CDR3 extends over 15 amino acids. Germline loops: CDR1 SGHRS, CDR2 YFSETQ. Trimming took 4 bases from V and 10 from J; bases not matched to a gene: 11. The CDR3 DNA reads TGCGCCAGCAGCCCCGCCGGGACAGGGTTTGGAAAACTGTTTTTT. Its translation: CASSPAGTGFGKLFF.

There are a few counts of this clonotype. The chain is built from TRBV6-6 and TRBJ1-2, with 10 bases that match TRBD1. The length of the CDR3 is 14 residues. J lost 8 bases, V lost 6 bases, and 9 bases had no gene match. Germline V lookup: CDR1 MNHNY, CDR2 SVGAGI (reference sequence). CDR3 in DNA: TGTGCCAGCAGCCCTGACAGGGGGCGTAGAGGCTACACCTTC. Translated, it gives CASSPDRGRRGYTF.

This clonotype showed up many times. CDR3 amino acids: CAISESGVREGYGYTF. The CDR3 nucleotides are TGTGCCATCAGTGAGTCCGGGGTCCGTGAGGGCTATGGCTACACCTTC. The gene calls are TRBV10-3 and TRBJ1-2, with D hard to call. The CDR3 sequence is 16 residues long. In germline, CDR1 is ENHRY, CDR2 SYGVKD. Trimming pared 0 bases from V and 4 bases from J, leaving 15 bases between.

The chain has TRBV3-1 and TRBJ2-1, with 7 bases fitting TRBD2. Germline V gives CDR1 LGHDT, CDR2 YNNKEL (reference sequence). The CDR3 covers 13 residues. V gave up 1 base and J gave up 9 bases; unmatched junction bases: 3. This CDR3 reads CASSQGGGIEQFF. DNA for the CDR3: TGTGCCAGCAGCCAAGGGGGGGGAATTGAGCAGTTCTTC.

This chain uses TRBV4-1 with TRBJ2-5, with D possibly being TRBD1 (5 bases). V shed 4 bases and J shed 5 bases, with 14 bases lying between them. This CDR3 comprises 14 residues. CDR1 is MGHRA, CDR2 YSYEKL, per germline. In DNA, the CDR3 is TGCGCCAGCAGCCTCAACGCAGGGTGGGAGACCCAGTACTTC. Encoded protein: CASSLNAGWETQYF.

This clonotype showed up many times. The chain joins TRBV12-3 or TRBV12-4 to TRBJ1-3, with D possibly being TRBD1 (6 bases). CDR3 length: 16 amino acids. Between the trimmed V and J ends, which lost 6 bases and 0 bases, there was a span of 15 bases. Written as DNA, the CDR3 is TGTGCCAGCAGCTTACAGGGTGGGACCTCTGGAAACACCATATATTTT. It translates to CASSLQGGTSGNTIYF.